Listed below are T cell receptor beta chains from one sample, sequenced in a study of T-cell reconstitution after alpha-beta-depleted transplantation in children. TCRdb reprocessed the PCR reads via MiXCR and lists one record per CDR3 protein. In the table there are 150,000 to 200,000 distinct CDR3 sequences, about 14% of which are singletons. The sequences come from PBMCs from the stem cell graft donor, collected from the stem cell graft. These receptors all stem from a human donor who donated a stem cell graft to a child with acute lymphoblastic leukemia. Each CDR3 is given with its conserved first and last residue. A D gene is named only where the DNA matches it firmly. Rows give clone size only sometimes, using once, few, many, or a class for an expanded clone.

clone_size: many; j_call: TRBJ2-1; v_call: TRBV29-1; d_call: .; cdr3_aa: CSVRPETGPNEQFF; cdr3_nt: TGCAGCGTTCGCCCCGAGACAGGACCGAATGAGCAGTTCTTC
clone_size: .; j_call: TRBJ2-2; v_call: TRBV30; d_call: .; cdr3_aa: CALELDPDPGELFF; cdr3_nt: TGTGCCCTCGAGCTAGACCCGGACCCCGGGGAGCTGTTTTTT
clone_size: once; j_call: TRBJ2-3; v_call: TRBV7-1; d_call: TRBD2; cdr3_aa: CASSSLGGRAWDTQYF; cdr3_nt: TGTGCCAGCAGCTCCCTCGGCGGGAGGGCTTGGGATACGCAGTATTTT
clone_size: few; j_call: TRBJ2-6; v_call: TRBV18; d_call: .; cdr3_aa: CASSPLEGETGANVLTF; cdr3_nt: TGTGCCAGCTCACCACTCGAGGGGGAGACTGGGGCCAACGTCCTGACTTTC
clone_size: many; j_call: TRBJ1-2; v_call: TRBV5-5; d_call: .; cdr3_aa: CASSLRNRVPNYGYTF; cdr3_nt: TGTGCCAGCAGCTTACGAAATCGGGTCCCTAACTATGGCTACACCTTC
clone_size: many; j_call: TRBJ2-2; v_call: TRBV20-1; d_call: .; cdr3_aa: CSARDLRGRTGELFF; cdr3_nt: TGCAGTGCTAGAGATCTGAGAGGGCGAACCGGGGAGCTGTTTTTT
clone_size: many; j_call: TRBJ2-7; v_call: TRBV6-5; d_call: TRBD2; cdr3_aa: CASSYSGTSGRAAYEQYF; cdr3_nt: TGTGCCAGCAGTTATTCCGGGACTAGCGGGAGGGCCGCCTACGAGCAGTACTTC
clone_size: many; j_call: TRBJ2-5; v_call: TRBV12-3/TRBV12-4; d_call: TRBD1; cdr3_aa: CASSPLRTGGAETQYF; cdr3_nt: TGTGCCAGCAGTCCCCTTCGGACAGGGGGCGCGGAGACCCAGTACTTC
clone_size: many; j_call: TRBJ1-2; v_call: TRBV29-1; d_call: TRBD1; cdr3_aa: CSVDGQGLWGYTF; cdr3_nt: TGCAGCGTTGACGGACAGGGGTTGTGGGGCTACACCTTC
clone_size: many; j_call: TRBJ2-5; v_call: TRBV7-2; d_call: .; cdr3_aa: CASSFFGREETQYF; cdr3_nt: TGTGCCAGCAGCTTTTTTGGGCGGGAAGAGACCCAGTACTTC
clone_size: once; j_call: TRBJ2-1; v_call: TRBV20-1; d_call: .; cdr3_aa: CSARTSGRRYNEQFF; cdr3_nt: TGCAGTGCTAGAACCAGCGGCAGGCGCTACAATGAGCAGTTCTTC
clone_size: many; j_call: TRBJ1-3; v_call: TRBV12-3/TRBV12-4; d_call: TRBD1; cdr3_aa: CASSFQGAEGNTIYF; cdr3_nt: TGTGCCAGCAGTTTTCAGGGGGCGGAGGGAAACACCATATATTTT
clone_size: many; j_call: TRBJ2-2; v_call: TRBV5-6; d_call: .; cdr3_aa: CASSRLGPGELFF; cdr3_nt: TGTGCCAGCAGCCGCCTAGGTCCCGGGGAGCTGTTTTTT
clone_size: many; j_call: TRBJ2-5; v_call: TRBV7-8; d_call: .; cdr3_aa: CASSEGELLETQYF; cdr3_nt: TGTGCCAGCAGCGAGGGAGAGCTTTTGGAGACCCAGTACTTC
clone_size: many; j_call: TRBJ1-3; v_call: TRBV20-1; d_call: .; cdr3_aa: CSATPTALDTIYF; cdr3_nt: TGCAGTGCTACGCCGACGGCTTTGGACACCATATATTTT
clone_size: many; j_call: TRBJ2-1; v_call: TRBV10-3; d_call: .; cdr3_aa: CAISETGAHRAGQFF; cdr3_nt: TGTGCCATCAGTGAAACTGGGGCGCACAGGGCTGGACAGTTCTTC
clone_size: many; j_call: TRBJ1-1; v_call: TRBV6-5; d_call: TRBD1; cdr3_aa: CASSYDRGTEAFF; cdr3_nt: TGTGCCAGCAGTTACGACAGGGGCACTGAAGCTTTCTTT
clone_size: .; j_call: TRBJ2-5; v_call: TRBV4-1; d_call: .; cdr3_aa: CASSHGSQSQETQYF; cdr3_nt: TGCGCCAGCAGCCATGGGTCACAGAGCCAAGAGACCCAGTACTTC
clone_size: few; j_call: TRBJ2-3; v_call: TRBV28; d_call: .; cdr3_aa: CASTFGGLDTQYF; cdr3_nt: TGTGCCAGCACCTTTGGGGGCCTGGATACGCAGTATTTT
clone_size: .; j_call: TRBJ2-7; v_call: TRBV29-1; d_call: .; cdr3_aa: CGVEVSYEQYF; cdr3_nt: TGCGGCGTTGAAGTCTCCTACGAGCAGTACTTC
clone_size: .; j_call: TRBJ1-5; v_call: TRBV2; d_call: .; cdr3_aa: CASSVSRQRGQPQHF; cdr3_nt: TGTGCCAGCAGTGTGAGCCGACAGAGGGGTCAGCCCCAGCATTTT
clone_size: many; j_call: TRBJ2-7; v_call: TRBV11-2; d_call: .; cdr3_aa: CASSTRDSSFVEQYF; cdr3_nt: TGTGCCAGCAGCACGCGGGACAGTTCTTTCGTCGAGCAGTACTTC
clone_size: many; j_call: TRBJ2-7; v_call: TRBV5-1; d_call: .; cdr3_aa: CASSLGQISYEQYF; cdr3_nt: TGCGCCAGCAGCTTAGGACAGATCTCCTACGAGCAGTACTTC
clone_size: .; j_call: TRBJ2-7; v_call: TRBV9; d_call: TRBD2; cdr3_aa: CASSVASSGLIGEQYF; cdr3_nt: TGTGCCAGCAGCGTAGCCTCTAGCGGGCTGATTGGCGAGCAGTACTTC
clone_size: many; j_call: TRBJ2-7; v_call: TRBV12-3/TRBV12-4; d_call: TRBD1; cdr3_aa: CASSSPGQGANEQYF; cdr3_nt: TGTGCCAGCAGTTCCCCGGGACAGGGGGCGAACGAGCAGTACTTC
clone_size: .; j_call: TRBJ2-5; v_call: TRBV2; d_call: .; cdr3_aa: CASSADLAETQYF; cdr3_nt: TGTGCCAGCAGCGCCGATTTAGCTGAGACCCAGTACTTC
clone_size: many; j_call: TRBJ2-1; v_call: TRBV12-3/TRBV12-4; d_call: .; cdr3_aa: CASSLTHPGDEQFF; cdr3_nt: TGTGCCAGCAGTTTGACCCACCCGGGAGATGAGCAGTTCTTC
clone_size: many; j_call: TRBJ2-1; v_call: TRBV20-1; d_call: .; cdr3_aa: CSASLRRNEQFF; cdr3_nt: TGCAGTGCTAGTCTTAGGAGGAATGAGCAGTTCTTC
clone_size: .; j_call: TRBJ2-7; v_call: TRBV20-1; d_call: TRBD2; cdr3_aa: CSAISRGGGTYEQYF; cdr3_nt: TGCAGTGCCATATCCCGGGGGGGGGGCACCTACGAGCAGTACTTC
clone_size: many; j_call: TRBJ2-3; v_call: TRBV20-1; d_call: .; cdr3_aa: CSAGAWSSTDTQYF; cdr3_nt: TGCAGTGCTGGAGCGTGGTCTAGCACAGATACGCAGTATTTT
clone_size: .; j_call: TRBJ2-3; v_call: TRBV20-1; d_call: .; cdr3_aa: CSAGSHSTDTQYF; cdr3_nt: TGCAGTGCTGGGAGCCACTCCACAGATACGCAGTATTTT
clone_size: few; j_call: TRBJ1-1; v_call: TRBV28; d_call: .; cdr3_aa: CASYRPNTEAFF; cdr3_nt: TGTGCCAGCTACAGGCCGAACACTGAAGCTTTCTTT
clone_size: many; j_call: TRBJ2-3; v_call: TRBV10-2; d_call: .; cdr3_aa: CASSESSERTDTQYF; cdr3_nt: TGCGCCAGCAGTGAGTCCTCGGAGCGAACAGATACGCAGTATTTT
clone_size: few; j_call: TRBJ1-5; v_call: TRBV4-2; d_call: TRBD1; cdr3_aa: CASSQRTGGSNQPQHF; cdr3_nt: TGTGCCAGCAGCCAGCGGACAGGTGGGAGCAATCAGCCCCAGCATTTT
clone_size: many; j_call: TRBJ2-5; v_call: TRBV25-1; d_call: TRBD2; cdr3_aa: CASSERTSGGIGYF; cdr3_nt: TGTGCCAGCAGTGAGAGGACTAGCGGGGGGATAGGGTACTTC
clone_size: many; j_call: TRBJ1-2; v_call: TRBV18; d_call: .; cdr3_aa: CASSQDRNYGYTF; cdr3_nt: TGTGCCAGCTCCCAAGACAGAAACTATGGCTACACCTTC
clone_size: .; j_call: TRBJ2-7; v_call: TRBV7-6; d_call: TRBD1; cdr3_aa: CASSLTGTGNDEQYF; cdr3_nt: TGTGCCAGCAGCTTAACTGGGACAGGGAATGACGAGCAGTACTTC
clone_size: .; j_call: TRBJ2-1; v_call: TRBV24-1; d_call: .; cdr3_aa: CATSDTGQPYDSYNEQFF; cdr3_nt: TGTGCCACCAGTGATACGGGCCAGCCCTACGACTCCTACAATGAGCAGTTCTTC
clone_size: many; j_call: TRBJ2-5; v_call: TRBV6-5; d_call: .; cdr3_aa: CASQDVSRETQYF; cdr3_nt: TGTGCCAGCCAGGATGTTAGTCGGGAGACCCAGTACTTC
clone_size: many; j_call: TRBJ2-7; v_call: TRBV5-1; d_call: TRBD1; cdr3_aa: CASSSGPRGGPYEQYF; cdr3_nt: TGCGCCAGCAGTTCGGGGCCGCGAGGGGGCCCTTACGAGCAGTACTTC
clone_size: .; j_call: TRBJ1-2; v_call: TRBV29-1; d_call: .; cdr3_aa: CSGLKGYTF; cdr3_nt: TGCAGCGGGCTAAAAGGCTACACCTTC
clone_size: few; j_call: TRBJ2-7; v_call: TRBV29-1; d_call: .; cdr3_aa: CSVYPLGENEQYF; cdr3_nt: TGCAGCGTTTATCCGCTAGGTGAGAACGAGCAGTACTTC
clone_size: many; j_call: TRBJ1-1; v_call: TRBV12-3/TRBV12-4; d_call: .; cdr3_aa: CASSLGAAAFF; cdr3_nt: TGTGCCAGCAGTTTAGGGGCAGCGGCTTTCTTT
clone_size: .; j_call: TRBJ2-1; v_call: TRBV12-3/TRBV12-4; d_call: TRBD2; cdr3_aa: CASNKLAGGVNEQFF; cdr3_nt: TGTGCCAGCAATAAGCTAGCGGGAGGGGTCAATGAGCAGTTCTTC
clone_size: many; j_call: TRBJ2-7; v_call: TRBV5-1; d_call: TRBD1; cdr3_aa: CASSLGQGKYEQYF; cdr3_nt: TGCGCCAGCAGCTTGGGACAGGGGAAGTACGAGCAGTACTTC
clone_size: many; j_call: TRBJ2-6; v_call: TRBV4-1; d_call: .; cdr3_aa: CASSKVSSGANVLTF; cdr3_nt: TGCGCCAGCTCCAAGGTCTCCTCTGGGGCCAACGTCCTGACTTTC